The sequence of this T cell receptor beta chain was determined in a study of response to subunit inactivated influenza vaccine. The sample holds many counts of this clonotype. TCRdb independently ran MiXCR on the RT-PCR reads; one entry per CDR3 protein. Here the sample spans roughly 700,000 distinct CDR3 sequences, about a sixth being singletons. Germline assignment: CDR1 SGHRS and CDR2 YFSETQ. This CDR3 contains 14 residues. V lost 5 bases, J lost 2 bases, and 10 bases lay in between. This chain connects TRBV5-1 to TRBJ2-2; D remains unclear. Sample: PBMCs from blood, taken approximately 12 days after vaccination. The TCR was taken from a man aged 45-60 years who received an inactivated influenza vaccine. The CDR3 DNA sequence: TGCGCCAGCAGTAGGACCGGTAACACCGGGGAGCTGTTTTTT. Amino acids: CASSRTGNTGELFF.